This TCR beta chain was sequenced for a study of type 1 regulatory T cells. CDR1 and CDR2 (germline): DFQATT, SNEGSKA (reference sequence). The CDR3 totals 13 residues. Between the trimmed V and J ends, which lost 6 bases and 3 bases, there was a span of 15 bases. As regards this clonotype: Its antigen is not known.

Each CDR3 protein is one row after TCRdb ran MiXCR on the reads. The sample has about 62,000 distinct CDR3 sequences; less than 65% are singletons. The chain combines TRBV20-1 with TRBJ2-7, with D maybe TRBD2 (6 bases). This TCR was recovered from a human donor in good health. The sample was cultured non-Tr1 T cells, either the whole culture or a sorted T cell fraction (not recorded which). CDR3 nucleotide sequence: TGCAGTGCCGCCGCGGGACCTGTCTACGAGCAGTACTTC. This codes for CSAAAGPVYEQYF.